This is a list of T cell receptor beta chains from one sample in a study of early T cells in non-severe SARS-CoV-2 infection. A single record per CDR3 protein comes from TCRdb applying MiXCR to the 5' RACE reads. The data hold approximately 110,000 distinct CDR3 sequences, with under 15% observed a single time. Sequences were obtained from whole blood. These receptors all come from an adult who was a healthcare worker with PCR-confirmed SARS-CoV-2 infection or an uninfected control (not recorded which). Each CDR3 is given without its conserved first and last residue. Each record gives: J gene, V gene, CDR3 protein.

J gene: TRBJ2-4; V gene: TRBV5-1; CDR3 protein: ASSLSGISKNIQY
J gene: TRBJ2-6; V gene: TRBV7-3; CDR3 protein: ASSWGRSSGANVLT
J gene: TRBJ2-1; V gene: TRBV4-1; CDR3 protein: ASSQDREYEQF
J gene: TRBJ2-2; V gene: TRBV20-1; CDR3 protein: SASRSTGELF
J gene: TRBJ1-5; V gene: TRBV19; CDR3 protein: ASSIGTLRGGNQPQH
J gene: TRBJ2-1; V gene: TRBV11-1; CDR3 protein: ASSANGGEQF
J gene: TRBJ2-1; V gene: TRBV5-1; CDR3 protein: ASSEGLAGNEQF
J gene: TRBJ1-1; V gene: TRBV29-1; CDR3 protein: SVAETNNAEAF
J gene: TRBJ2-3; V gene: TRBV7-3; CDR3 protein: ASSSGATDTQY
J gene: TRBJ2-2; V gene: TRBV29-1; CDR3 protein: STSTGTGELF
J gene: TRBJ2-1; V gene: TRBV10-3; CDR3 protein: AISGGVNEQF
J gene: TRBJ2-5; V gene: TRBV3-1; CDR3 protein: ASSQAPGGQETQY
J gene: TRBJ2-5; V gene: TRBV24-1; CDR3 protein: ATRDSKSGTQY
J gene: TRBJ2-1; V gene: TRBV4-1; CDR3 protein: ASSQDLRAEQF
J gene: TRBJ2-2; V gene: TRBV7-8; CDR3 protein: ASSPRFDRYSNTGELF
J gene: TRBJ2-1; V gene: TRBV5-1; CDR3 protein: ASSSAGPEQF
J gene: TRBJ2-3; V gene: TRBV7-6; CDR3 protein: ASSWTSGATDTQY
J gene: TRBJ1-6; V gene: TRBV30; CDR3 protein: AWSVLQGNSPLH
J gene: TRBJ1-2; V gene: TRBV20-1; CDR3 protein: SAGTGVENGYT
J gene: TRBJ1-3; V gene: TRBV12-3/TRBV12-4; CDR3 protein: ASEGWSSGNTIY
J gene: TRBJ2-3; V gene: TRBV12-3/TRBV12-4; CDR3 protein: ASSPGSKGVPPDTQY
J gene: TRBJ2-1; V gene: TRBV29-1; CDR3 protein: SVDRLAEQF
J gene: TRBJ1-5; V gene: TRBV19; CDR3 protein: ASSIAGGALQPQH
J gene: TRBJ2-4; V gene: TRBV29-1; CDR3 protein: SFAETTKNIQY
J gene: TRBJ2-3; V gene: TRBV30; CDR3 protein: AWSVSGGRGDTQY
J gene: TRBJ2-5; V gene: TRBV27; CDR3 protein: ASRFSGSGRGTQY
J gene: TRBJ2-3; V gene: TRBV11-2; CDR3 protein: ASSLPSGLAGGVSTDTQY
J gene: TRBJ2-3; V gene: TRBV5-1; CDR3 protein: ASRAPFGGRGTDTQY
J gene: TRBJ2-3; V gene: TRBV5-1; CDR3 protein: ASNVASTDTQY
J gene: TRBJ1-6; V gene: TRBV6-1; CDR3 protein: ASSAMTGGNSPLH
J gene: TRBJ2-2; V gene: TRBV5-5; CDR3 protein: ASSLGRPGTGELF
J gene: TRBJ2-3; V gene: TRBV6-5; CDR3 protein: ASSSGGVTQY
J gene: TRBJ2-2; V gene: TRBV29-1; CDR3 protein: SVDGGSTGELF
J gene: TRBJ2-2; V gene: TRBV20-1; CDR3 protein: SARGLAGNTGELF
J gene: TRBJ1-1; V gene: TRBV18; CDR3 protein: ASSPARENTEAF
J gene: TRBJ2-1; V gene: TRBV11-2; CDR3 protein: ASSLWGPHSYNEQF
J gene: TRBJ2-2; V gene: TRBV7-9; CDR3 protein: ASSGRAGDLRTGELF
J gene: TRBJ2-2; V gene: TRBV29-1; CDR3 protein: SADRANTGELF
J gene: TRBJ1-2; V gene: TRBV29-1; CDR3 protein: SVETGTWGYT